The 20 T cell receptor beta chains given below trace back to one sample, sequenced in a study of T-cell memory formation after mild COVID-19. TCRdb recomputed calls from the 5' RACE reads with MiXCR, one row per CDR3 protein. The table includes about 340,000 distinct CDR3 sequences, about an eighth detected once. Sequencing was done on a sample of PBMCs or a T cell subset sorted from them (not recorded which). The receptors here all came from a man younger than 35 who had mild COVID-19 (a few samples of this study predate the infection). Cell type and time point are not known.

The J gene is TRBJ2-7, the V gene TRBV21-1. TRBV21-1 has pseudogene status. CDR3 length equals 14 residues. The CDR3 DNA sequence: TGTGCCAGCAGCAAAGAAGAGAGGTACAACGAGCAGTACTTC. As protein: CASSKEERYNEQYF.

This clonotype was observed a few times. This sequence joins TRBV29-1 and TRBJ1-4, with a possible D match to TRBD1 (5 bases). Trimming left V 0 bases short and J 8 bases short, with 19 bases between. In germline, CDR1 is SQVTM, CDR2 ANQGSEA. The CDR3 consists of 16 residues. CDR3 in DNA: TGCAGCGTTGAAGATCCACGGCAGGGTAGTCAGGAAAAACTGTTTTTT. This sequence encodes CSVEDPRQGSQEKLFF. Supplemented by reference TRBV29-1 and TRBJ1-4, the full variable domain reads SAVISQKPSRDICQRGTSLTIQCQVDSQVTMMFWYRQQPGQSLTLIATANQGSEATYESGFVIDKFPISRPNLTFSTLTVSNMSPEDSSIYLCSVEDPRQGSQEKLFFGSGTQLSVL.

This clonotype appeared a few times. The chain employs TRBV6-6 and TRBJ1-1; D is perhaps TRBD1 (5 bases). The CDR3 sequence is 17 residues long. The germline CDR1 and CDR2 sequences are MNHNY and SVGAGI (reference sequence). Trimming left V 6 bases short and J 1 base short, with 21 bases between. CDR3 loop: CASSAVRASGWNTEAFF. The CDR3 DNA reads as TGTGCCAGCAGCGCGGTCAGGGCTTCAGGGTGGAACACTGAAGCTTTCTTT.

This rearrangement joins TRBV7-9 to TRBJ2-3, with D possibly matching TRBD2 (5 bases). This CDR3 contains 11 residues. V was trimmed by 8 bases and J by 6 bases, leaving 9 bases between them. Per germline, CDR1 SEHNR and CDR2 FQNEAQ (reference sequence). The CDR3 spells CASGTGDTQYF. The CDR3 DNA reads as TGTGCCAGCGGAACGGGGGATACGCAGTATTTT.

The chain recombines TRBV7-3 with TRBJ1-6, with a weak D call TRBD1 (6 bases). Germline CDR1 reads SGHTA; CDR2 reads FQGTGA. The CDR3 is 16 amino acids. With 1 base removed from V and 6 bases from J, the gap between germline ends came to 13 bases. CDR3 region: CASSLNRAGGNSPLHF. CDR3 nucleotides: TGTGCCAGCAGCTTAAACAGGGCGGGAGGTAATTCACCCCTCCACTTT. Full variable domain (remainder filled in from reference TRBV7-3 and TRBJ1-6): GAGVSQTPSNKVTEKGKYVELRCDPISGHTALYWYRQSLGQGPEFLIYFQGTGAADDSGLPNDRFFAVRPEGSVSTLKIQRTERGDSAVYLCASSLNRAGGNSPLHFGNGTRLTVT.

The gene calls are TRBV19 and TRBJ1-1; no definite D call. With 5 bases removed from V and 11 bases from J, the gap between germline ends came to 12 bases. The CDR3 consists of 11 residues. From germline, CDR1 is LNHDA and CDR2 SQIVND (reference sequence). The CDR3 DNA reads as TGTGCCAGTAGTCGGGCGGGGAGTGCTTTCTTT. Translated, it gives CASSRAGSAFF.

The V gene is TRBV7-3, the J gene TRBJ2-3; TRBD1 is a possible D gene (5 bases). CDR1 is SGHTA and CDR2 is FQGTGA in the germline V gene. Trimming cost V 5 bases and J 8 bases, with 14 bases left between them. CDR3 size: 13 residues. DNA of the CDR3: TGTGCCAGCAGCAGAGGACAATCTGGTACGCAGTATTTT. The encoded protein is CASSRGQSGTQYF.

This clonotype was counted a few times. This chain connects TRBV7-2 to TRBJ2-5; 14 bases map to TRBD2. The CDR3 extends over 15 amino acids. Germline V gives CDR1 SGHTA, CDR2 FQGNSA. V shed 5 bases and J 5 bases; nucleotides not matched to a gene: 4. CDR3 in amino acids: CASSATSGGAETQYF. For the CDR3, the DNA is TGTGCCAGCAGCGCGACTAGCGGGGGGGCGGAGACCCAGTACTTC. Based on the CDR3 plus reference TRBV7-2 and TRBJ2-5, the full variable domain is GAGVSQSPSNKVTEKGKDVELRCDPISGHTALYWYRQSLGQGLEFLIYFQGNSAPDKSGLPSDRFSAERTGGSVSTLTIQRTQQEDSAVYLCASSATSGGAETQYFGPGTRLLVL.

This clonotype was seen repeatedly, ten times or more. The chain uses TRBV5-1 and TRBJ2-2, with D possibly TRBD2 on 6 matching bases. V lost 7 bases and J 4 bases, leaving 14 bases between the germline ends. CDR3 size: 14 residues. From germline, CDR1 is SGHRS and CDR2 YFSETQ. CDR3 in amino acids: CASHGGRSTGELFF. DNA of the CDR3: TGCGCCAGCCACGGGGGAAGGAGCACCGGGGAGCTGTTTTTT.

This clonotype was counted only a few times. The chain links TRBV15 to TRBJ1-2, with D possibly matching TRBD1 (5 bases). Germline CDR1 is LNHNV and CDR2 is YYDKDF (reference sequence). CDR3 length: 13 amino acids. Trimming removed 5 bases at V and 3 bases at J, with 10 bases between. The CDR3 DNA follows: TGTGCCACCAGCGAGGGGTTGGACTATGGCTACACCTTC. Protein: CATSEGLDYGYTF.

This clonotype was recorded a few times. J is TRBJ2-5 and V is TRBV7-9; TRBD1 matches at 7 bases. Germline-derived CDR1 and CDR2 are SEHNR and FQNEAQ (reference sequence). The CDR3 runs to 16 residues. Trimming cost V 2 bases and J 5 bases; bases outside gene matches: 11. In DNA, the CDR3 is TGTGCCAGCAGCTTACCCCAAAGGGGGCTCACGGAGACCCAGTACTTC. Residues: CASSLPQRGLTETQYF.

This chain links TRBV9 with TRBJ2-1; tentatively, D is TRBD1 or TRBD2 (6 bases each). The CDR3 totals 12 residues. With 0 bases removed from V and 15 bases from J, the gap between germline ends came to 13 bases. CDR1 and CDR2 (germline): SGDLS, YYNGEE. CDR3 sequence reads: CASSVVGGRPFF. The CDR3 DNA follows: TGTGCCAGCAGCGTAGTAGGGGGGAGGCCGTTCTTC.

The rearrangement uses TRBV11-3 and TRBJ2-3; TRBD2 is a possible D gene (6 bases). This CDR3 is 15 amino acids long. The V gene lost 3 bases and the J gene lost 2 bases, with 12 bases spanning the gap. The germline gives CDR1 SGHNT, CDR2 YENEEA. The CDR3 DNA sequence: TGTGCCAGCAGCTTCTCTAGCGCTTACACAGATACGCAGTATTTT. Its protein product is CASSFSSAYTDTQYF.

Here the CDR3 reads CATRGQGGETQYF. The CDR3 nucleotides read TGTGCCACCCGGGGACAGGGAGGAGAGACCCAGTACTTC. This sequence joins TRBV2 and TRBJ2-5; TRBD1 aligns across 9 bases. Unmatched junction bases numbered 7, after V lost 10 bases and J lost 4 bases. The germline V gene encodes CDR1 SNHLY and CDR2 FYNNEI. The CDR3 runs to 13 residues.

In its sample, this clonotype was seen many times. The junction does not match germline at one end; this may be a read error. V usage is TRBV6-5 and J usage is TRBJ1-6; the match to TRBD1 covers 7 bases. The CDR3 extends over 11 amino acids. Germline V gene sequence: CDR1 MNHEY, CDR2 SVGAGI. This chain's CDR3 is CASSYGDRTIF. CDR3 DNA: TGTGCCAGCAGTTACGGGGACAGAACCATCTTT.

This clonotype was seen a handful of times. The chain combines TRBV27 with TRBJ2-1, with 13 bases lining up with TRBD2. V shed 10 bases and J 0 bases; nucleotides not matched to a gene: 6. The CDR3 extends over 16 amino acids. Germline V gene data show CDR1 as MNHEY and CDR2 as SMNVEV (reference sequence). The DNA of the CDR3 is TGTGCCACCAGACTAGCGGGGGGACTCTCCTACAATGAGCAGTTCTTC. Amino acids: CATRLAGGLSYNEQFF.

This clonotype was observed a few times. With a much larger clone just one base away, this may be a read error. The chain recombines TRBV12-3 or TRBV12-4 with TRBJ2-6; D is uncertain. Trimming cost V 5 bases and J 1 base, with 3 bases left between them. This CDR3 comprises 13 residues. This CDR3 is CASSRSGANVLTF. In DNA form, the CDR3 reads TGTGCCAGCAGTCGATCTGGGGCCAACGTCCTGACTTTC.

The chain employs TRBV11-3 and TRBJ2-2; D gene uncertain. V dropped 8 bases and J dropped 1 base, with 8 bases sitting between them. The CDR3 sequence is 13 residues long. CDR1 is SGHNT and CDR2 is YENEEA in the germline V gene. CDR3 nucleotides: TGTGCCAGCGAAAGTAGGAACACCGGGGAGCTGTTTTTT. Translated, it gives CASESRNTGELFF.

In its sample, this clonotype was seen many times. The V call is TRBV12-3 or TRBV12-4, the J call TRBJ2-1; TRBD1 or TRBD2 may be the D gene (5 bases each). The CDR3 is 12 amino acids. The germline V and J ends were trimmed by 3 bases and 10 bases, with 10 bases remaining between them. CDR3 sequence: CASSFSGQEQFF. CDR3 DNA sequence: TGTGCCAGCAGTTTCTCGGGGCAGGAGCAGTTCTTC.

This chain uses TRBV5-8 with TRBJ1-5; D may be TRBD1 (6 bases). The CDR3 totals 16 residues. The germline CDR1 and CDR2 sequences are SGHTS and YDEGEE. CDR3 amino acids: CASNLPGAYSNQPQHF. CDR3 DNA: TGTGCATCAAACCTACCGGGGGCCTATAGCAATCAGCCCCAGCATTTT.